This record concerns one TCR beta chain sequence. Its specificity is unknown. These data are taken from a study of siplizumab effects on memory and regulatory T cells. General study findings and limits: Tregs that proliferated in siplizumab cultures did not have their suppressive function confirmed. Unstimulated subsets were the mapping target of only a minor fraction of alloreactive clones. The alloresponse seemed to draw substantially on naive T cells, which appeared more diverse than memory cells.

The assay covered some 98,000 TCR templates per sample. Data came from immunoSEQ multiplex PCR; TCRdb stores just in-frame clones and leaves some out. The data hold about 100,000 clones, with 75% to 95% observed a single time. This TCR was sampled from a human donor in good health. Some clones in this sample may be carry-over from other donors' samples. The sample consisted of CD4+ T cells sorted from blood.

CDR3 DNA: TGTGCCTGGAGTGGCTACTTTAGGAGCTCCTACAATGAGCAGTTCTTC. It specifies CAWSGYFRSSYNEQFF. This chain links TRBV30 with TRBJ2-1; D remains unclear. This CDR3 has 16 amino acids. V was clipped by 1 base and J by 0 bases, with 13 bases between them. Germline assignment: CDR1 GTSNPN and CDR2 SVGIG (reference sequence).